This TCR beta chain was documented in a study of CD8 T cells in Susac syndrome. Random hexamers served to reverse transcribe about 0.5 to 1 ug RNA. An immunoSEQ multiplex PCR generated amplified TCR beta CDR3 products spanning 54 Vbeta and 13 Jbeta. TCRdb ran MiXCR on the immunoSEQ multiplex PCR reads and lists one entry per CDR3 protein. The data show fewer than 300,000 distinct CDR3 sequences, approximately 85% seen once. CD8+ and CD4+ T cells circulating in blood were sequenced for TCR beta. CD8+ and CD4+ T cells were negatively isolated; TEMRA cells were FACS-enriched. CDR1 is SGHVS, CDR2 FQNEAQ, per germline. The CDR3 is 14 residues long. Between the trimmed V and J ends, which lost 1 base and 8 bases, there was a span of 12 bases.

The clonotype originates from a human donor with multiple sclerosis. Specimen: CD8+ T cells from PBMCs. This chain connects TRBV7-8 to TRBJ2-1; D gene uncertain. The DNA of the CDR3 is TGTGCCAGCAGCTTAGTTCTACGAGGTGATGAGCAGTTCTTC. The encoded protein is CASSLVLRGDEQFF.